This TCR beta chain was sequenced for a study of shared clonotypes between healthy human individuals. The germline V and J ends were trimmed by 5 bases and 4 bases, with 21 bases remaining between them. The CDR3 runs to 17 residues. CDR1 and CDR2 (germline): MNHEY, SMNVEV (reference sequence). Assay execution proceeded at the deep level. Authors' analysis steps: There were no quality scores in the junction-only immunoSEQ sequences, so filtering differed. Assay used: immunoSEQ multiplex PCR; TCRdb lists only in-frame clones, some missing. V and J calls plus clone size are reproduced from that table; the DNA served to infer D and trimming. The sample holds around 700,000 clones, 60% to 80% seen once. Within Nashville, Tennessee resided all donors, each a Caucasian adult.

The clonotype originates from a woman aged 25 to 39 in good health. Material: memory CD4+ T cells sorted from blood. The subset was: CD45RA-negative fraction. The chain couples TRBV27 to TRBJ2-4; D gene unclear. The CDR3 nucleotides are TGTGCCAGCAGTCTCTCCTTCGGCGGCAAAGGAAAAAACATTCAGTACTTC. Translation: CASSLSFGGKGKNIQYF.